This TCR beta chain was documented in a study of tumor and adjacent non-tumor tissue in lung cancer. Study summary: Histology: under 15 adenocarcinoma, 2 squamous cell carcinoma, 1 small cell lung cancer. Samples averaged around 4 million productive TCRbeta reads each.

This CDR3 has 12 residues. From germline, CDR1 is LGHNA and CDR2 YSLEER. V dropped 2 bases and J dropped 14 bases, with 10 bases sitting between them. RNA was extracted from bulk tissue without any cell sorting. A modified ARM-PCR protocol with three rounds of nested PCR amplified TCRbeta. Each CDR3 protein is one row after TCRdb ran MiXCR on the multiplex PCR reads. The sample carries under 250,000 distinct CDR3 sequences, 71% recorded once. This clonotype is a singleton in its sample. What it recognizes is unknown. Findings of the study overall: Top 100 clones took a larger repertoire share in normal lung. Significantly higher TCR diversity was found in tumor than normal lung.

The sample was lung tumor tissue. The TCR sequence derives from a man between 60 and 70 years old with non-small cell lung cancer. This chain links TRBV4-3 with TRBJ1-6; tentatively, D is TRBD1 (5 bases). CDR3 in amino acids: CASSQQGSSLHF. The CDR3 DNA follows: TGCGCCAGCAGCCAACAGGGCTCATCCCTCCACTTT.